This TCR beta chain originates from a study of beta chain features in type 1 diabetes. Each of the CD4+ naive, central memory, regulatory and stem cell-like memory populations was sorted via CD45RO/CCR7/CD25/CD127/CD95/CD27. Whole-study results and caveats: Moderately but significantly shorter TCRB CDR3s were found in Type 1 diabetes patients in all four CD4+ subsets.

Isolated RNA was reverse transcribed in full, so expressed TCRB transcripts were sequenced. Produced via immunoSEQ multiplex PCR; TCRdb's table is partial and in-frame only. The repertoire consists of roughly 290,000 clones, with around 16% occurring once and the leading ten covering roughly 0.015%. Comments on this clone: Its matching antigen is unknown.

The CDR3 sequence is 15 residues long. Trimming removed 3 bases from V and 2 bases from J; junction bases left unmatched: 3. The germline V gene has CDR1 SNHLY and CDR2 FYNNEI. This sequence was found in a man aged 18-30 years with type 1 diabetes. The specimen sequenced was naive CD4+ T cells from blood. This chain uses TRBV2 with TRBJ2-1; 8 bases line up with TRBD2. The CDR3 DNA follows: TGTGCCAGCAGTGACCCGGGGGGGGCCTACAATGAGCAGTTCTTC. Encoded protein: CASSDPGGAYNEQFF.